The present TCR beta chain was sequenced within a study of cytomegalovirus exposure and HLA in healthy donors. PCR involved 60 Vbeta and 13 Jbeta primers. Authors' methods: Unique TCR beta chains totaled around 86 million in a later count, with about 11 million of them shared. Only in-frame clones appear in the TCRdb table, and some are missing; sequencing was by immunoSEQ multiplex PCR. V and J calls and clone size are as listed in that table; D and trimming were resolved from the DNA. The sample consists of roughly 98,000 clones, under 75% of them appearing once. Regarding the study as a whole: Fewer N-insertions (relative to the roughly 630-donor mean) were reportedly seen in an Asian-associated ancestry cluster in a later analysis. A later look showed TCR association rates differing by HLA locus, highest for DRB1 and lowest for HLA-C. Most TCR sequences were rare, but some public TCRs occurred in many donors.

Concerning this clone: What it recognizes is unknown.

The germline V gene has CDR1 LNHDA and CDR2 SQIVND (reference sequence). The CDR3 has 14 residues. Trimming removed 5 bases from V and 8 bases from J, with 18 bases in between. The sample consisted of PBMCs. The clonotype was recovered from a man over 45 in good health and CMV-seronegative. The chain recombines TRBV19 with TRBJ1-1; the D gene is possibly TRBD1 (6 bases). The CDR3 region is CASSAHFTGTEAFF. The CDR3 region has the DNA TGTGCCAGTAGTGCCCATTTTACCGGGACAGAAGCTTTCTTT.